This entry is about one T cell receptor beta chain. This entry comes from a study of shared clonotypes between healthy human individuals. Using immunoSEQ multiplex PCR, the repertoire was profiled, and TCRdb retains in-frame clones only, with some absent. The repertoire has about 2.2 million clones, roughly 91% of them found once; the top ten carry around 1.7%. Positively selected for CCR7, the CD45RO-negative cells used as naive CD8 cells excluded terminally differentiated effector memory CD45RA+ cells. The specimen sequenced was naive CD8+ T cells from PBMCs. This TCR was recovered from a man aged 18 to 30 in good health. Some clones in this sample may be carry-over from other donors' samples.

The DNA for the CDR3 is TGTGCCAGCAGCTCGTTTACTAGCGGCACAGATACGCAGTATTTT. Amino acid sequence: CASSSFTSGTDTQYF. This chain links TRBV7-8 with TRBJ2-3; 7 bases line up with TRBD2. The ends lost 4 bases at V and 1 base at J; junction bases unmatched: 5. This CDR3 is built from 15 residues. Germline V lookup: CDR1 SGHVS, CDR2 FQNEAQ.